This TCR beta chain was observed in a study of glioma-infiltrating T cells. Amplification of TCR alpha and beta CDR3 regions from RNA used iRepertoire nested multiplex PCR. One-step reverse transcription and amplification started from approximately 100-400 ng of tissue mRNA or PBMC total RNA. MiXCR, run by TCRdb on the multiplex PCR reads, gives a single entry per CDR3 protein. Of 90,000 to 110,000 distinct CDR3 sequences in the sample, less than 30% were seen once. Study observations and caveats: Non-neoplastic patients had below-expected tissue-blood divergence, while all gliomas exceeded expectation.

On this clonotype: Its antigen remains unidentified. A much larger clone sits a single nucleotide away, making a read error possible.

The CDR3 is 15 residues long. Per germline, CDR1 MGHRA and CDR2 YSYEKL. The origin of this receptor is a human donor with low-grade glioma or glioblastoma, undergoing nonglioma brain surgery, or in good health (not recorded which). The chain combines TRBV4-1 with TRBJ1-1; D gene ambiguous. What was sequenced was glioma tissue, nonneoplastic brain tissue, or PBMCs (not recorded which). CDR3 bases: TGCGCCAGCAGCCTCCCCGCTGCACCTTCCACTGAAGCTTTGTTT. Its translation: CASSLPAAPSTEALF.